Below are 8 T cell receptor beta chains sequenced from a single sample in a study of CD8+ T cells in alopecia areata. Treatment described: oral pan-JAK inhibitor, 5-10 mg twice daily. RNA extraction was followed by reverse transcription into cDNA, which acted as the sequencing template. TCRdb keeps only in-frame clones here, not all; method: immunoSEQ multiplex PCR. The table lists 110,000 or so clones, roughly three fifths of them singletons, with approximately 3.6% in the top ten. Sequencing used CD4+ T cells sorted from blood, obtained at week 24, from a patient treated with tofacitinib. Every receptor here comes from a human donor with alopecia areata.

J is TRBJ1-2 and V is TRBV2; the D gene is possibly TRBD1 (6 bases). Trimming cost V 5 bases and J 6 bases, with 10 bases left between them. The germline V gene encodes CDR1 SNHLY and CDR2 FYNNEI. This CDR3 comprises 12 residues. The CDR3 nucleotides read TGTGCCAGCAGTCGGGGGGCCGATGGCTACACCTTC. It encodes CASSRGADGYTF.

The V and J genes are TRBV10-2 and TRBJ2-1; D is possibly TRBD1 (6 bases). V was pared by 6 bases and J by 4 bases, with 16 bases between. The CDR3 is 15 residues long. Germline loops: CDR1 WSHSY, CDR2 SAAADI. This chain's CDR3 is CASRRAGVDYNEQFF. DNA of the CDR3: TGCGCCAGCAGGAGGGCAGGGGTGGATTACAATGAGCAGTTCTTC.

This clone has more than one count but fewer than ten. The CDR3 coding sequence is TGCAGCGTTGATAAAGATACGCAGTATTTT. This translates into CSVDKDTQYF. V and J are TRBV29-1 and TRBJ2-3; D call uncertain. The germline V gene has CDR1 SQVTM and CDR2 ANQGSEA. V was cut by 3 bases and J by 5 bases, with 3 bases left in between. The CDR3 length is 10 residues.

This clone was seen a handful of times. V and J are TRBV6-5 and TRBJ1-2; 8 nucleotides match TRBD1. The CDR3 has 12 residues. In germline, CDR1 is MNHEY, CDR2 SVGAGI. Trimming removed 7 bases from V and 7 bases from J; junction bases left unmatched: 5. Written as DNA, the CDR3 is TGTGCCAGCACCACACAGGGGGGTGGCTACACCTTC. Translation: CASTTQGGGYTF.

The chain couples TRBV7-2 to TRBJ2-7, with D tentatively TRBD2 (5 bases). Trimming cost V 1 base and J 2 bases, with 9 bases left between them. Germline V lookup: CDR1 SGHTA, CDR2 FQGNSA. The CDR3 is 14 residues long. CDR3 bases: TGTGCCAGCAGCTTAGGGGGAGCAGCCTACGAGCAGTACTTC. Its protein product is CASSLGGAAYEQYF.

This rearrangement joins TRBV7-3 to TRBJ2-2; 7 nucleotides match TRBD1. Germline CDR1 reads SGHTA; CDR2 reads FQGTGA. This CDR3 has 15 residues. V was pared by 5 bases and J by 4 bases, with 7 bases of the junction left unmatched. The CDR3 is CASSPGTAATGELFF. Written as DNA, the CDR3 is TGTGCCAGCAGCCCCGGGACAGCCGCCACCGGGGAGCTGTTTTTT.

The chain combines TRBV7-2 with TRBJ2-5; no firm D call. Germline V gene lookup returns CDR1 SGHTA and CDR2 FQGNSA. CDR3 length: 12 residues. V lost 4 bases to trimming and J lost 7 bases, with 10 bases between them. CDR3 region: CASSSEVGTQYF. Written as DNA, the CDR3 is TGTGCCAGCAGCTCAGAGGTTGGGACCCAGTACTTC. Complete variable domain (other parts from reference TRBV7-2 and TRBJ2-5): GAGVSQSPSNKVTEKGKDVELRCDPISGHTALYWYRQSLGQGLEFLIYFQGNSAPDKSGLPSDRFSAERTGGSVSTLTIQRTQQEDSAVYLCASSSEVGTQYFGPGTRLLVL.

The chain carries TRBV2 and TRBJ2-5, with D hard to call. V was trimmed by 5 bases and J by 1 base, leaving 11 bases between them. From germline, CDR1 is SNHLY and CDR2 FYNNEI. The CDR3 length is 14 residues. The DNA of the CDR3 is TGTGCCAGCAGTCGTGGACCGGGCCAAGAGACCCAGTACTTC. Translating it yields CASSRGPGQETQYF.